The source of this T cell receptor beta chain is a study of cytomegalovirus exposure and HLA in healthy donors. The PCR ran on 60 Vbeta and 13 Jbeta primers. The table came from immunoSEQ multiplex PCR; TCRdb's copy has only in-frame clones and leaves some out. The sample contains tens of thousands of clones, around 72% of which appear only once. This CDR3 is 18 amino acids long. Between the trimmed V and J ends, which lost 4 bases and 3 bases, there was a span of 22 bases. Germline CDR1 is MGHRA and CDR2 is YSYEKL. The receptor's source is a woman in her thirties or forties in good health and CMV-seropositive. The V gene is TRBV4-1, the J gene TRBJ1-5; the D is unclear. Sequencing was carried out using PBMCs. In DNA, the CDR3 is TGCGCCAGCAGCCCGAGGTCCCAGATCGGGGAGTTCAATCAGCCCCAGCATTTT. Translation gives CASSPRSQIGEFNQPQHF.